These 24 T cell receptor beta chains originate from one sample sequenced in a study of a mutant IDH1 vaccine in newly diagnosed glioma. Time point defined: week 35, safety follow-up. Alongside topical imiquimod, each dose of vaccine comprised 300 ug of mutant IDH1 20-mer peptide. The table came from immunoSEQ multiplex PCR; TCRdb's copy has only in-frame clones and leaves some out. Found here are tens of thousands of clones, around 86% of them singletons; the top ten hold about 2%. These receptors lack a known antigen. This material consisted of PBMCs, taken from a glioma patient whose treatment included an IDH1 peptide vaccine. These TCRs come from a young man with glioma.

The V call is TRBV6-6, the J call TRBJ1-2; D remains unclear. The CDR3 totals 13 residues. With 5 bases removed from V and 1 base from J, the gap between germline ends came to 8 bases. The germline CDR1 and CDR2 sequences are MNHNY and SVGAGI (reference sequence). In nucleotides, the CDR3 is TGTGCCAGCAGTAAGGCGATTAACTATGGCTACACCTTC. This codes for CASSKAINYGYTF.

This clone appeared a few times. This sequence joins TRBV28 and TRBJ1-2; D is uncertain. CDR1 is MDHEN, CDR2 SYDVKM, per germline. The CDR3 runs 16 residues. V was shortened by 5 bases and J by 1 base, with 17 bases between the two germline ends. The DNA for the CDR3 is TGTGCCAGCAGTCCCTTACCACTCCCTCGTAACTATGGCTACACCTTC. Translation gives CASSPLPLPRNYGYTF.

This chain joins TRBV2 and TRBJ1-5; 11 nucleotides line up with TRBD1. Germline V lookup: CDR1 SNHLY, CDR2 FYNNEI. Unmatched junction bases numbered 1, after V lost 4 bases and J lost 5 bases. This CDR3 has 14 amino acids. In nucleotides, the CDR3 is TGTGCCAGCAGTGGGACAGGGGGCCATCAGCCCCAGCATTTT. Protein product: CASSGTGGHQPQHF.

The CDR3 protein is CASSLSTADTGELFF. In DNA form, the CDR3 reads TGTGCCAGCAGTCTGTCGACAGCGGACACCGGGGAGCTGTTTTTT. The V gene is TRBV2, the J gene TRBJ2-2, with D perhaps assigned TRBD1 or TRBD2 (5 bases each). There are 15 residues in the CDR3. Per the germline V gene, CDR1 is SNHLY and CDR2 is FYNNEI. V dropped 5 bases and J dropped 3 bases, with 13 bases sitting between them.

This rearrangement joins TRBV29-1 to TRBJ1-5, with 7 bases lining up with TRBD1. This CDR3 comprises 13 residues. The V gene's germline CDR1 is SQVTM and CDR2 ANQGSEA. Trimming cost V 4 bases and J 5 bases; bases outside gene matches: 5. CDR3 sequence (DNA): TGCAGCGTTGGACAGGGAGGAGATCAGCCCCAGCATTTT. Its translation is CSVGQGGDQPQHF.

This CDR3 reads CASSLTGDADTQYF. In nucleotides, the CDR3 is TGTGCCAGCAGCTTAACAGGGGACGCAGATACGCAGTATTTT. The chain carries TRBV7-3 and TRBJ2-3; D is perhaps TRBD1 or TRBD2 (5 bases each). In germline, CDR1 is SGHTA, CDR2 FQGTGA. This CDR3 has 14 amino acids. The V and J ends lost 0 bases and 4 bases respectively, with 8 bases between them.

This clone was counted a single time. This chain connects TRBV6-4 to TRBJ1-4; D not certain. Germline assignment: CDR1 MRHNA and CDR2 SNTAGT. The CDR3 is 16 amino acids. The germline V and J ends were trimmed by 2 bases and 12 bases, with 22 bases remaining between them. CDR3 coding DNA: TGTGCCAGCAGTGACCCTCCCGAATCGCCGGTGGAAGAACTGTTTTTT. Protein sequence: CASSDPPESPVEELFF.

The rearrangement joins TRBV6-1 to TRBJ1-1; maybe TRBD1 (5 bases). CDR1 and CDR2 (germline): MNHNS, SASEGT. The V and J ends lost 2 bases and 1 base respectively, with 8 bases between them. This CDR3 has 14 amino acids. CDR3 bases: TGTGCCAGCAGTGAACCGGGACGGAACACTGAAGCTTTCTTT. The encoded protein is CASSEPGRNTEAFF.

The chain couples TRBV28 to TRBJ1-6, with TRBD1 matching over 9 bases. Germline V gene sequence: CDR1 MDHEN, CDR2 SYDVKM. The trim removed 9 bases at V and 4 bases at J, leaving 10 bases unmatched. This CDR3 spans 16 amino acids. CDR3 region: CARSWDRVKYNSPLHF. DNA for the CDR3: TGTGCCAGGTCTTGGGACAGGGTAAAGTATAATTCACCCCTCCACTTT.

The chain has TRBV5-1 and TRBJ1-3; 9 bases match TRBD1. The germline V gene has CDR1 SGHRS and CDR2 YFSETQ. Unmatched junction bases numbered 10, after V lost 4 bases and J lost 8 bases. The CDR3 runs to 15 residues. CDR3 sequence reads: CASSPQGQGRDTIYF. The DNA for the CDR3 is TGCGCCAGCAGCCCCCAGGGACAGGGTCGGGACACCATATATTTT.

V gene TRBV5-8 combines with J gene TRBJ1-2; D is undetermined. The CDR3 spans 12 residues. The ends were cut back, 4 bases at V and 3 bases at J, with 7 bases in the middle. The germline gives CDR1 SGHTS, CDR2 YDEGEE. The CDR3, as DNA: TGTGCCAGCAGCAGTCAGGACTATGGCTACACCTTC. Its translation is CASSSQDYGYTF.

The chain's CDR3 is CSVAGDRYQETQYF. DNA for the CDR3: TGCAGCGTAGCAGGGGACAGATACCAAGAGACCCAGTACTTC. This chain uses TRBV29-1 with TRBJ2-5; 7 nucleotides agree with TRBD1. Germline-derived CDR1 and CDR2 are SQVTM and ANQGSEA. The V gene end was trimmed by 6 bases and the J gene end by 0 bases; junction bases not matched to a gene: 7. The CDR3 consists of 14 residues.

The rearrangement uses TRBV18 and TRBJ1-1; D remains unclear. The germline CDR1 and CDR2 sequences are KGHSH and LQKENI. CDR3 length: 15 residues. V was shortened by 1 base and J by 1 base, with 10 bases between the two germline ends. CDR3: CASSPLLNENTEAFF. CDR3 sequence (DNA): TGTGCCAGCTCACCACTGTTGAACGAGAACACTGAAGCTTTCTTT.

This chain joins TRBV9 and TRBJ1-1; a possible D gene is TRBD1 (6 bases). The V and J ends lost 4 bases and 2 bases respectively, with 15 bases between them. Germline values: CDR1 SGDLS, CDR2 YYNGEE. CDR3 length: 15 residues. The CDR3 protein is CASSTTGHTNTEAFF. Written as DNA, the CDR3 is TGTGCCAGCAGCACGACGGGACATACTAACACTGAAGCTTTCTTT.

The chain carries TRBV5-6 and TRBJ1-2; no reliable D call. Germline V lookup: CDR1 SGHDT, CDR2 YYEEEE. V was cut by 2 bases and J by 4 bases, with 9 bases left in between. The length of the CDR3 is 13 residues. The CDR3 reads CASSFRRIYGYTF. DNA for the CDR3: TGTGCCAGCAGCTTTCGACGTATCTATGGCTACACCTTC.

In DNA form, the CDR3 reads TGCGCCAGCAGCCAAGGACAGGGGCTCAATCAGCCCCAGCATTTT. This codes for CASSQGQGLNQPQHF. J is TRBJ1-5 and V is TRBV4-1; 8 bases agree with TRBD1. Trimming at V came to 1 base and at J to 3 bases, leaving 2 bases not matched to a gene. From germline, CDR1 is MGHRA and CDR2 YSYEKL. CDR3 length: 15 amino acids.

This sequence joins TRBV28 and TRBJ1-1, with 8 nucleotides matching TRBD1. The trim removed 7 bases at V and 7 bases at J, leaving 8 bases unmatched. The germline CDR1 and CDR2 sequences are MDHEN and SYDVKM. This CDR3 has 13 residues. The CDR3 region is CASTSGGAIEAFF. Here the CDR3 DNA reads TGTGCCAGCACCTCAGGGGGCGCGATTGAAGCTTTCTTT.

The CDR3 loop is CASSVSGTGVLGYTF. CDR3 coding DNA: TGTGCCAGCAGCGTTTCCGGGACAGGGGTTCTAGGCTACACCTTC. The rearrangement uses TRBV9 and TRBJ1-2; TRBD1 aligns across 10 bases. Looked up from germline, CDR1 is SGDLS and CDR2 is YYNGEE. V trimming: 2 bases; J trimming: 8 bases; junction bases outside the gene matches: 9. The CDR3 sequence is 15 residues long.

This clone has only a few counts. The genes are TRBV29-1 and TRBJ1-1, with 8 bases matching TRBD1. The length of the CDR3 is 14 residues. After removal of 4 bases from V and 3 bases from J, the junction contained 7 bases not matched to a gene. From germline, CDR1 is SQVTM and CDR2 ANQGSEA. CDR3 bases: TGCAGCGTTGCAGGGGGCGCAGGGGACACTGAAGCTTTCTTT. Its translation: CSVAGGAGDTEAFF. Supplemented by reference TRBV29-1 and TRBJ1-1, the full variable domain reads SAVISQKPSRDICQRGTSLTIQCQVDSQVTMMFWYRQQPGQSLTLIATANQGSEATYESGFVIDKFPISRPNLTFSTLTVSNMSPEDSSIYLCSVAGGAGDTEAFFGQGTRLTVV.

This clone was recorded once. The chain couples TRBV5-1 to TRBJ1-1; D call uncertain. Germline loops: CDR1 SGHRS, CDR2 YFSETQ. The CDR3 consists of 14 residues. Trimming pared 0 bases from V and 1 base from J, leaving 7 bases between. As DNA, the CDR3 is TGCGCCAGCAGCTTGGTATCCGAGAACACTGAAGCTTTCTTT. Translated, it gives CASSLVSENTEAFF.

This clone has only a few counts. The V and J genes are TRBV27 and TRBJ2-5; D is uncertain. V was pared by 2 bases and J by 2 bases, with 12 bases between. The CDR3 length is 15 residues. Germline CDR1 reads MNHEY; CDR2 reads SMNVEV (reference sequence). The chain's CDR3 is CASSLGPGFQETQYF. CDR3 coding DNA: TGTGCCAGCAGTTTAGGCCCAGGCTTTCAAGAGACCCAGTACTTC.

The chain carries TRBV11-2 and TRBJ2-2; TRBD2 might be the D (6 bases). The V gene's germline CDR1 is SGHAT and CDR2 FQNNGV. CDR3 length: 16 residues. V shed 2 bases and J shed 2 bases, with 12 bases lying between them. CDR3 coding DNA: TGTGCCAGCAGCTTAAATCCGGGGGTTAACACCGGGGAGCTGTTTTTT. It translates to CASSLNPGVNTGELFF. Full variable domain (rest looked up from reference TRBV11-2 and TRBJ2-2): EAGVAQSPRYKIIEKRQSVAFWCNPISGHATLYWYQQILGQGPKLLIQFQNNGVVDDSQLPKDRFSAERLKGVDSTLKIQPAKLEDSAVYLCASSLNPGVNTGELFFGEGSRLTVL.

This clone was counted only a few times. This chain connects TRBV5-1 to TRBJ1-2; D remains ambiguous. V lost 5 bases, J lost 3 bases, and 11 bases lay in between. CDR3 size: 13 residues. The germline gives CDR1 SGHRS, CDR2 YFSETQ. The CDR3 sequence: CASRVSGDYGYTF. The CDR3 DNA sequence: TGCGCCAGCAGGGTATCCGGAGACTATGGCTACACCTTC.

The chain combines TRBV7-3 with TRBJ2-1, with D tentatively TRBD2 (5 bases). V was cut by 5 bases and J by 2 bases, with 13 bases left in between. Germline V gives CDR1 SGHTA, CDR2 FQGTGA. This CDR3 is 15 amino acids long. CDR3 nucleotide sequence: TGTGCCAGCAGCCCTCGGACGGGAACCTACAATGAGCAGTTCTTC. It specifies CASSPRTGTYNEQFF.